This T cell receptor (beta chain) comes out of a study of shared clonotypes between healthy human individuals. Study overall: The donor group consisted of a couple of women and three men, aged 18 to 49.

The protocol was immunoSEQ multiplex PCR, while the TCRdb copy is restricted to in-frame clones and leaves out a portion. The sample contains about 710,000 clones, around 73% of which appear only once. The donors, healthy adults who were HIV-negative, had experienced no recent acute infections or vaccinations. The TCR was taken from a woman younger than 45 in good health. The sample consisted of memory CD4+ T cells sorted from blood. Indicated subset: CD45RA-negative fraction.

The CDR3 region is CASSYGVTASNQPQHF. The CDR3 region has the DNA TGTGCCAGCAGCTACGGCGTGACAGCTAGCAATCAGCCCCAGCATTTT. This chain uses TRBV9 with TRBJ1-5, with a tentative D call TRBD1 (5 bases). CDR1 SGDLS and CDR2 YYNGEE come from the germline V gene. This CDR3 is built from 16 residues. V was clipped by 4 bases and J by 0 bases, with 14 bases between them.